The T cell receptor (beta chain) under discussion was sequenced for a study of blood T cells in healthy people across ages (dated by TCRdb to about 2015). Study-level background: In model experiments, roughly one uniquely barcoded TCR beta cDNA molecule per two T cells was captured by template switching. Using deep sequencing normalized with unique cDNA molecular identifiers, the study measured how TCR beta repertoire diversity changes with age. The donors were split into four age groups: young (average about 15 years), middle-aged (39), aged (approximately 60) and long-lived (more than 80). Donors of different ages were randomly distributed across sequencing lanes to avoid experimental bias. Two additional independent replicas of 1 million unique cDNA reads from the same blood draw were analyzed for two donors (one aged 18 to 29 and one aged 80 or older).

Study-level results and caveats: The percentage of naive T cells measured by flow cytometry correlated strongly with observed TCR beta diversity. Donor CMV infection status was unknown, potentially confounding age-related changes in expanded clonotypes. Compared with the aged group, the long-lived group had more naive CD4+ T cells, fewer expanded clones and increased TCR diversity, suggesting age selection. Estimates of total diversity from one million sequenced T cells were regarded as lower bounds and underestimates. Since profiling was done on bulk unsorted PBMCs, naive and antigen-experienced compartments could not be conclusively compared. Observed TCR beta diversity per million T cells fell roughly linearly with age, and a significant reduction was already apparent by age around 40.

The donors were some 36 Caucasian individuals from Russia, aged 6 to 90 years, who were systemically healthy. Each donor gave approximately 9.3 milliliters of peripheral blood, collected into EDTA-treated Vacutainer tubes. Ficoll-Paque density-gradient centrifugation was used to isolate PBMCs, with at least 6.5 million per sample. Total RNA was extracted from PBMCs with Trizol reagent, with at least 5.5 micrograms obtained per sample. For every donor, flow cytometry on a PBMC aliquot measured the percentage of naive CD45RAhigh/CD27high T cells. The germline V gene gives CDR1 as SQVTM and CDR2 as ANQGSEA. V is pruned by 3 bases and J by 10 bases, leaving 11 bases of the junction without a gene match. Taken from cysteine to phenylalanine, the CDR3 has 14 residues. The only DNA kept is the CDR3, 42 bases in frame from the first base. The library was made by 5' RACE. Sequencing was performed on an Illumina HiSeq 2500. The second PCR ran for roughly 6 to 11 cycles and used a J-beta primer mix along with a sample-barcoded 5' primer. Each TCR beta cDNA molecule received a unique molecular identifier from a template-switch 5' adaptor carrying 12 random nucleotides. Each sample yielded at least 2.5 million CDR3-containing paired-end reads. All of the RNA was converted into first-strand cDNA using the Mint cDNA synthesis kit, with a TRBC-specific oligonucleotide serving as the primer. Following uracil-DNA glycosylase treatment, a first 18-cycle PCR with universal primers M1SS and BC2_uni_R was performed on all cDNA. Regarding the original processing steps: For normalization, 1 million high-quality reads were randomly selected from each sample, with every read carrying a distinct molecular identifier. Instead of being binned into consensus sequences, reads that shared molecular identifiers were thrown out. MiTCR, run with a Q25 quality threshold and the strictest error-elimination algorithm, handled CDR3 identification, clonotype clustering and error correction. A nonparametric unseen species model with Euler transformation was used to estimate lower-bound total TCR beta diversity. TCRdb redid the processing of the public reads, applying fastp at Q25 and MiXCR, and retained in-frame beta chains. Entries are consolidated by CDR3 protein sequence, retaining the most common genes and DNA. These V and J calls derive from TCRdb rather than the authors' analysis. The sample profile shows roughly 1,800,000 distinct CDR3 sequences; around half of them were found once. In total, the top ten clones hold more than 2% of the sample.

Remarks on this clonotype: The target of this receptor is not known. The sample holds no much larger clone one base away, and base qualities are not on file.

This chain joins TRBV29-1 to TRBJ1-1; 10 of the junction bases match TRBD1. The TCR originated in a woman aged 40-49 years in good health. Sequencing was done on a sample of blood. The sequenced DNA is TGCAGCGTTGAGAGTGTGGGACAGGGGCGTCGAGCTTTCTTT. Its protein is CSVESVGQGRRAFF.